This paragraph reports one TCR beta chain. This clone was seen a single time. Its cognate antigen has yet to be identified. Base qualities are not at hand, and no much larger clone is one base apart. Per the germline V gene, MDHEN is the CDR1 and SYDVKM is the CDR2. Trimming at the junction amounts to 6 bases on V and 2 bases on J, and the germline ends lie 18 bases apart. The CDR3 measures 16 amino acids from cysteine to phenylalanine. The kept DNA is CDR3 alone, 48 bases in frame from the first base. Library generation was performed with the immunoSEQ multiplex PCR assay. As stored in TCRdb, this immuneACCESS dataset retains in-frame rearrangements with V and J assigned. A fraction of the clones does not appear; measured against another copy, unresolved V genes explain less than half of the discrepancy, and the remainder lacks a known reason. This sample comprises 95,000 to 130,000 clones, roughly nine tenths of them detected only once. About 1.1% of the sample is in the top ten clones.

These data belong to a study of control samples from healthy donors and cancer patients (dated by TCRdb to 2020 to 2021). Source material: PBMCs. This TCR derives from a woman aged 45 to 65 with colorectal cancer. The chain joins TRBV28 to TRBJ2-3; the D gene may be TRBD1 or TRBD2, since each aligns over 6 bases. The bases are TGTGCCAGCAGCCTACCCCAGGGGACTTACACAGATACGCAGTATTTT. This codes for CASSLPQGTYTDTQYF.